The rows below give T cell receptor beta chains drawn from one sample of a study of T-cell memory formation after mild COVID-19. TCRdb reanalysed the 5' RACE reads using MiXCR and keeps one entry per CDR3 protein. Of over 300,000 distinct CDR3 sequences in the sample, under 25% were seen once. Input material: PBMCs or a T cell subset sorted from them (not recorded which). The receptors stem from a man aged 18 to 29 who had mild COVID-19 (a few samples of this study predate the infection). Cell type and time point are not known. CDR3s include the opening cysteine and the closing phenylalanine or tryptophan. D genes are given only for firm matches. Only part of the rows carry a size: once, few, many, or a class if the clone is expanded.

D: NA; size: few; V: TRBV11-2; J: TRBJ1-2; CDR3: CASSFSTGHF; DNA: TGTGCCAGCAGCTTTTCGACGGGACACTTC
D: NA; size: NA; V: TRBV11-2; J: TRBJ2-6; CDR3: CASSFRASGAKVLTF; DNA: TGTGCCAGCAGCTTCAGGGCTTCCGGGGCCAAAGTCCTGACTTTC
D: NA; size: few; V: TRBV28; J: TRBJ1-6; CDR3: CASTLGYSPLHF; DNA: TGTGCCAGCACATTAGGTTATTCACCCCTCCACTTT
D: TRBD1; size: NA; V: TRBV4-1; J: TRBJ2-3; CDR3: CASSQGGQGFDTQYF; DNA: TGCGCCAGCAGCCAAGGGGGACAGGGGTTTGATACGCAGTATTTT
D: NA; size: NA; V: TRBV7-2; J: TRBJ2-1; CDR3: CASSLAGSINEQFF; DNA: TGTGCCAGCAGCTTAGCCGGGTCGATCAATGAGCAGTTCTTC
D: TRBD1; size: NA; V: TRBV12-3/TRBV12-4; J: TRBJ1-1; CDR3: CASSSGQGIWATEAFF; DNA: TGTGCCAGCAGTTCTGGACAGGGGATCTGGGCCACTGAAGCTTTCTTT
D: TRBD1; size: few; V: TRBV5-6; J: TRBJ1-2; CDR3: CASRGTGYNYGYTF; DNA: TGTGCCAGCAGAGGGACAGGTTATAACTATGGCTACACCTTC
D: NA; size: many; V: TRBV4-2; J: TRBJ2-5; CDR3: CASSQDGAWPFQETQYF; DNA: TGTGCCAGCAGCCAAGATGGGGCCTGGCCGTTCCAAGAGACCCAGTACTTC
D: NA; size: many; V: TRBV2; J: TRBJ2-5; CDR3: CASRGDQETQYF; DNA: TGTGCCAGCAGGGGAGACCAAGAGACCCAGTACTTC
D: TRBD1; size: many; V: TRBV27; J: TRBJ1-1; CDR3: CASSFEGQGHTEAFF; DNA: TGTGCCAGCAGTTTTGAGGGACAGGGTCACACTGAAGCTTTCTTT
D: NA; size: few; V: TRBV7-9; J: TRBJ2-5; CDR3: CASSLRPGRVQETQYF; DNA: TGTGCCAGCAGTTTAAGGCCGGGCAGGGTCCAAGAGACCCAGTACTTC
D: TRBD1; size: few; V: TRBV4-1; J: TRBJ1-2; CDR3: CASSQRPKDRGWRGYTF; DNA: TGCGCCAGCAGCCAGAGACCCAAGGACAGGGGTTGGCGAGGCTACACCTTC
D: NA; size: NA; V: TRBV4-2; J: TRBJ1-1; CDR3: CASSQVDVPEAFF; DNA: TGTGCCAGCAGCCAAGTCGACGTCCCTGAAGCTTTCTTT
D: TRBD1; size: NA; V: TRBV20-1; J: TRBJ1-2; CDR3: CSAPQGREGYTF; DNA: TGCAGTGCCCCACAGGGGAGGGAGGGCTACACCTTC
D: NA; size: NA; V: TRBV7-2; J: TRBJ2-5; CDR3: CASSFQSIQETQYF; DNA: TGTGCCAGCAGCTTTCAGTCTATCCAAGAGACCCAGTACTTC
D: NA; size: once; V: TRBV11-2; J: TRBJ1-2; CDR3: CASSRPGPRYGYTF; DNA: TGTGCCAGCAGCCGACCCGGGCCCCGCTATGGCTACACCTTC
D: TRBD1; size: few; V: TRBV7-2; J: TRBJ1-5; CDR3: CASSLLGQGPQPQHF; DNA: TGTGCCAGCAGCTTACTCGGACAGGGACCCCAGCCCCAGCATTTT
D: NA; size: NA; V: TRBV5-1; J: TRBJ1-1; CDR3: CASSSGDGYTEAFF; DNA: TGCGCCAGCAGCTCAGGGGACGGTTACACTGAAGCTTTCTTT
D: TRBD2; size: NA; V: TRBV7-2; J: TRBJ2-7; CDR3: CASSLRLAGVYEQYF; DNA: TGTGCCAGCAGCCTACGACTAGCGGGAGTATACGAGCAGTACTTC
D: TRBD1; size: NA; V: TRBV29-1; J: TRBJ1-1; CDR3: CSASPRTGENTEAFF; DNA: TGCAGCGCAAGCCCCCGGACAGGGGAGAACACTGAAGCTTTCTTT
D: NA; size: NA; V: TRBV28; J: TRBJ1-2; CDR3: CASSLFGQFRYGYTF; DNA: TGTGCCAGCAGTTTATTCGGCCAGTTTCGCTATGGCTACACCTTC
D: NA; size: few; V: TRBV15; J: TRBJ1-2; CDR3: CATSRSGTNYGYTF; DNA: TGTGCCACCAGCAGAAGCGGGACCAACTATGGCTACACCTTC
D: NA; size: NA; V: TRBV5-1; J: TRBJ1-1; CDR3: CASSLGHRETEAFF; DNA: TGCGCCAGCAGCTTGGGACATCGGGAGACTGAAGCTTTCTTT
D: TRBD1; size: NA; V: TRBV12-3/TRBV12-4; J: TRBJ1-4; CDR3: CASRGTGGATNEKLFF; DNA: TGTGCCAGCAGGGGGACAGGGGGCGCGACTAATGAAAAACTGTTTTTT
D: NA; size: NA; V: TRBV29-1; J: TRBJ2-7; CDR3: CSVEDQGYEQYF; DNA: TGCAGCGTTGAAGATCAAGGCTACGAGCAGTACTTC
D: TRBD2; size: few; V: TRBV3-1; J: TRBJ2-1; CDR3: CASSPRGTSYNEQFF; DNA: TGTGCCAGCAGCCCGCGGGGGACCTCCTACAATGAGCAGTTCTTC
D: NA; size: NA; V: TRBV4-3; J: TRBJ1-6; CDR3: CASSQDSGPYNSPLHF; DNA: TGCGCCAGCAGCCAAGATTCAGGACCCTATAATTCACCCCTCCACTTT